These 7 T cell receptor beta chains were all obtained from the same sample, sequenced in a study of T cells in Graves' hyperthyroidism and ophthalmopathy. It was RNA transcripts that yielded the amplified TCR beta CDR3 regions. The primer set for the first-round RT-PCR of the TCR CDR3 was HTBI. In TCRdb, the multiplex PCR reads were re-called with MiXCR into one record per CDR3 protein. This sample yields 350,000 to 450,000 distinct CDR3 sequences, of which about 14% are seen a single time; approximately 11% belongs to the top ten. The sample consisted of blood. These receptors were taken from an older woman with Graves' hyperthyroidism.

V usage is TRBV2 and J usage is TRBJ2-7; TRBD1 matches at 7 bases. CDR1 is SNHLY, CDR2 FYNNEI, per germline. The CDR3 has 16 amino acids. V was pared by 6 bases and J by 4 bases, with 15 bases of the junction left unmatched. CDR3 loop: CASRVRSGRGSYEQYF. The CDR3 coding sequence is TGTGCCAGCAGGGTCAGAAGCGGCAGGGGGTCTTACGAGCAGTACTTC.

This clonotype has just a few counts. The chain carries TRBV5-1 and TRBJ2-2; tentatively, D is TRBD1 or TRBD2 (6 bases each). V was clipped by 2 bases and J by 5 bases, with 16 bases between them. This CDR3 contains 16 residues. CDR1 and CDR2 from the germline V gene are SGHRS and YFSETQ. The CDR3 is CASSFRESRGTGELFF. CDR3 in DNA: TGCGCCAGCAGCTTCCGGGAGAGCAGGGGTACCGGGGAGCTGTTTTTT.

There are many counts of this clonotype. The rearrangement links TRBV6-2 or TRBV6-3 to TRBJ1-1; D perhaps matches TRBD1 (5 bases). CDR1 and CDR2 from the germline V gene are MNHEY and SVGEGT. The CDR3 covers 14 residues. The germline V and J ends were trimmed by 7 bases and 1 base, with 13 bases remaining between them. CDR3 region: CASKLQASNTEAFF. CDR3 in DNA: TGTGCCAGCAAGCTACAGGCTTCGAACACTGAAGCTTTCTTT.

V usage is TRBV10-1 and J usage is TRBJ2-3, with D uncertain. Germline V gene data show CDR1 as WNHNN and CDR2 as SYGVQD (reference sequence). V was clipped by 0 bases and J by 14 bases, with 15 bases between them. This CDR3 has 13 amino acids. The CDR3 DNA reads as TGCGCCAGCAGTGAGTCGAATACCATGTCGTGGTATTTT. Protein product: CASSESNTMSWYF.

This clonotype was counted many times. The chain combines TRBV28 with TRBJ1-2, with a possible D match to TRBD1 (5 bases). There are 14 residues in the CDR3. Germline CDR1 is MDHEN and CDR2 is SYDVKM. Trimming took 7 bases from V and 6 from J, leaving 18 bases between them. CDR3 loop: CASKVAAPRDGYTF. As DNA, the CDR3 is TGTGCCAGCAAAGTTGCGGCCCCCAGGGATGGCTACACCTTC.

In its sample, this clonotype was seen many times. The chain uses TRBV7-8 and TRBJ2-2, with D tentatively TRBD2 (6 bases). V shed 5 bases and J shed 0 bases, with 13 bases lying between them. Germline V lookup: CDR1 SGHVS, CDR2 FQNEAQ. This CDR3 is built from 16 residues. The CDR3 spells CASSNRGGTNTGELFF. The DNA of the CDR3 is TGTGCCAGCAGCAACCGTGGAGGGACGAACACCGGGGAGCTGTTTTTT. The full variable domain, in which reference TRBV7-8 and TRBJ2-2 provide the parts outside the CDR3, is GAGVSQSPRYKVAKRGQDVALRCDPISGHVSLFWYQQALGQGPEFLTYFQNEAQLDKSGLPSDRFFAERPEGSVSTLKIQRTQQEDSAVYLCASSNRGGTNTGELFFGEGSRLTVL.

With regard to this clonotype: A much larger clone sits a single nucleotide away, making a read error possible. This chain uses TRBV11-2 with TRBJ2-2; D not resolved. The CDR3 runs 13 residues. The germline gives CDR1 SGHAT, CDR2 FQNNGV. Trimming left V 1 base short and J 4 bases short, with 4 bases between. CDR3 coding DNA: TGTGCCAGCAGCTTAGCCAGCACCGGGGAGCTGTTTTTT. Protein product: CASSLASTGELFF.